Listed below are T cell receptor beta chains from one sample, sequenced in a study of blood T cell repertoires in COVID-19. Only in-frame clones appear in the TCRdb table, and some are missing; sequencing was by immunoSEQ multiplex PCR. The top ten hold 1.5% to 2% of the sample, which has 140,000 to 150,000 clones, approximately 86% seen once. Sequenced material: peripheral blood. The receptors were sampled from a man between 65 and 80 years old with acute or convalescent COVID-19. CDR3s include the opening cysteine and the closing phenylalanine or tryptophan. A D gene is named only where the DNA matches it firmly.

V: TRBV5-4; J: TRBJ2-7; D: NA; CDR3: CASSLGGGGLSYEQYF
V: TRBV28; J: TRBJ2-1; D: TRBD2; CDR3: CASREAGRREFF
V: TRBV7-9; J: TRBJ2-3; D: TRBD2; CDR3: CASSPTGLAGELDTQYF
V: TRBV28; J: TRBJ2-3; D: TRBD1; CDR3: CASSLGGTGADTQYF
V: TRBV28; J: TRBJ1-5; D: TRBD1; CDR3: CASSRFRQGGNQPQHF
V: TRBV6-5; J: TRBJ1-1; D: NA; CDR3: CASIWGGLNTEAFF
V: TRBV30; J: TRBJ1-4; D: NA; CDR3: CAWSVSYEKLFF
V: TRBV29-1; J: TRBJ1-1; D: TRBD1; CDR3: CSVATHAGGVGTEAFF
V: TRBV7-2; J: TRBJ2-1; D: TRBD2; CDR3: CASSGRGEYNEQFF
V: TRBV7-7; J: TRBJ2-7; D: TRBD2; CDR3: CASSPTALAGFSEQYF
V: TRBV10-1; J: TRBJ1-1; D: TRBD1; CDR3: CASSEGTGAEAFF
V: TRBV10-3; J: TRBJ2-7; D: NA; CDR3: CAISEPTSPRPYEQYF
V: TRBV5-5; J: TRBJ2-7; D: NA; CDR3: CASSLGTRAYEQYF
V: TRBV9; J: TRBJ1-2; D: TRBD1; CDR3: CASSVTGQAYGYTF
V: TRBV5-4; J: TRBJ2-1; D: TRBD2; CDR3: CASSSPGMSGGVSYNEQFF
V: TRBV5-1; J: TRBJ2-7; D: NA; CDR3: CASSPVLQGTGEQYF
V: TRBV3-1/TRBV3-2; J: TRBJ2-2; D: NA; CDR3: CASSQVQARELFF
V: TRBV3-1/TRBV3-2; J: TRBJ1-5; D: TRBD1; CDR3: CASSARDRSIQPQHF
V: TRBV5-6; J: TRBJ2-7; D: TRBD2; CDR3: CASSLTSGGLQYF
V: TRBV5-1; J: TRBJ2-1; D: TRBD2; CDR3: CASSWGTSGRKLDEQFF
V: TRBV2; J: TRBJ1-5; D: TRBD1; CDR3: CASRTGAVGNQPQHF
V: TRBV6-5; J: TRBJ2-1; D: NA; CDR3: CASRGLLTYNEQFF
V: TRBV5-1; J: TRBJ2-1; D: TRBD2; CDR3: CATSTSGDYNEQFF
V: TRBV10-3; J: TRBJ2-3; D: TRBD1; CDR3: CAISPGTGTDTQYF
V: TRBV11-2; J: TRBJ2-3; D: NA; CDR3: CASSLVGVISTDTQYF
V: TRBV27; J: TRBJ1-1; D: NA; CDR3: CASSPGGGKLVNTEAFF
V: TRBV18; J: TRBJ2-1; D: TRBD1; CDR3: CASSPLGQGTYNEQFF
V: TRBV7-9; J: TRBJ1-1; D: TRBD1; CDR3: CASSLANRGNTEAFF
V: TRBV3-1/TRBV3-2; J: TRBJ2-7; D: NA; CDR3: CASSQGLGSSYEQYF
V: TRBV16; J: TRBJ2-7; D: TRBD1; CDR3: CASSLQGLDEQYF
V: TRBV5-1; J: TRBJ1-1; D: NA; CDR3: CASSLEPGLNTEAFF
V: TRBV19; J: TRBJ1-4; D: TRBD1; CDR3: CASSISGTGDEKLFF
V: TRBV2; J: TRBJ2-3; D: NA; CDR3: CASRTGAADTQYF
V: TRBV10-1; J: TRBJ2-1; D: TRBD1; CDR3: CASSTQGYNEQFF
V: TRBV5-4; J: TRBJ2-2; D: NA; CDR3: CASSLRTAVTGELFF
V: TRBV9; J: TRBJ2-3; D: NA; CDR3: CASSAQISTDTQYF
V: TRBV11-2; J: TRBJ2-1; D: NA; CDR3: CASSFGWQGGRDEQFF
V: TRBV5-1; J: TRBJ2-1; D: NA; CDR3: CASSLAGRNNEQFF
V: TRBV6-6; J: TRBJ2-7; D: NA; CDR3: CASSPRSGEQYF